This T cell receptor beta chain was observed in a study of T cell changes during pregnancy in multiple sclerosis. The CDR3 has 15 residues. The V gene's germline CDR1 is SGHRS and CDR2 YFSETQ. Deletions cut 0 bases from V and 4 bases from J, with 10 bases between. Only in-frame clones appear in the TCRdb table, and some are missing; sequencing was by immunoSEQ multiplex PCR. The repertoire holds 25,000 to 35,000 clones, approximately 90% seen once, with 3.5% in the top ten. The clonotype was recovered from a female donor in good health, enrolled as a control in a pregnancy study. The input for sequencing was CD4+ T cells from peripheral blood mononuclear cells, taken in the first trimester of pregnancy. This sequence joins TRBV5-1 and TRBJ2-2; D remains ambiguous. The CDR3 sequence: CASSLGTTGTGELFF. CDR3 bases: TGCGCCAGCAGCTTGGGAACGACGGGCACCGGGGAGCTGTTTTTT.